This T cell receptor (beta chain) was recorded in a study of cytomegalovirus exposure and HLA in healthy donors. Study-wide context: Some 90 million unique TCRs from HLA-typed donors were held in an early data release. Whole-study findings and limits: Association of a missense DCLRE1C variant with TCR beta V- and J-gene trimming was reported in a later analysis.

Remarks on this clone: The target antigen is unknown.

The PCR used 60 Vbeta and 13 Jbeta primers. Produced via immunoSEQ multiplex PCR; TCRdb's table is partial and in-frame only. In the table there are about 81,000 clones, approximately 90% of which are singletons. The CDR3 length is 13 residues. Germline lookup yields CDR1 MDHEN and CDR2 SYDVKM. The J segment lost 8 bases and the V segment lost 11 bases, leaving 11 bases of the junction unmatched. The sequence was obtained from a man younger than 35 in good health and CMV-seronegative. V gene TRBV28 combines with J gene TRBJ1-2; 10 bases are shared with TRBD1. Sample: PBMCs. The chain's CDR3 is CAGGTGDPWGYTF. The CDR3 DNA follows: TGTGCCGGGGGGACAGGGGACCCGTGGGGCTACACCTTC.